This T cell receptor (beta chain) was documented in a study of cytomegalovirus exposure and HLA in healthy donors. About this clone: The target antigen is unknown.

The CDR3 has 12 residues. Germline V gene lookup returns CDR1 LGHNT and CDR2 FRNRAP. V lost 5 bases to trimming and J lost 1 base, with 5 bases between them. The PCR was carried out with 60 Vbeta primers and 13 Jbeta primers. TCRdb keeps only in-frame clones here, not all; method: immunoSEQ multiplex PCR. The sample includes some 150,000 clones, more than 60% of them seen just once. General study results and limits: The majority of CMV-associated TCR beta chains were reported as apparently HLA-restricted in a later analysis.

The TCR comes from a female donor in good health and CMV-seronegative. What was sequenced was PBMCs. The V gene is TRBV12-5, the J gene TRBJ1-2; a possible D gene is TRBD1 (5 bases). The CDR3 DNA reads TGTGCTAGTGGTGACAGTAACTATGGCTACACCTTC. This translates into CASGDSNYGYTF.